A selection of T cell receptor beta chains follows, all from one sample in a study of shared clonotypes between healthy human individuals. The method was immunoSEQ multiplex PCR; TCRdb's version includes in-frame clones alone and lacks a portion of them. The sample carries some 1 million clones, around 74% recorded once. Sequenced sample: memory CD4+ T cells sorted from blood. Receptor source: a man aged 18 to 29 in good health. Both conserved end residues are part of each CDR3. The D gene is left open where the match is weak. Clone size is given for some rows only: seen once, a few or many times, or a class if the clone is expanded.

j_call,d_call,v_call,clone_size,cdr3_nt,cdr3_aa
TRBJ1-1,TRBD1,TRBV7-9,.,TGTGCCAGCAGGGCAACAGGGGTGAACACTGAAGCTTTCTTT,CASRATGVNTEAFF
TRBJ1-1,.,TRBV6-1,.,TGTGCCAGCAGCTTAGAGAGGACTGAAGCTTTCTTT,CASSLERTEAFF
TRBJ1-2,TRBD1,TRBV6-4,once,TGTGCCAGCAGTGAAGGGACAGGAATAGGGAGTGGCTACACCTTC,CASSEGTGIGSGYTF
TRBJ1-5,.,TRBV5-1,few,TGCGCCAGCAGCTTAGGACAGAGCAATCAGCCCCAGCATTTT,CASSLGQSNQPQHF
TRBJ1-1,.,TRBV14,.,TGTGCCAGCAGCCACAGGAACACTGAAGCTTTCTTT,CASSHRNTEAFF
TRBJ2-7,.,TRBV28,.,TGTGCCAGCAGTTTAAGGCTTGGATTTTACGAGCAGTACTTC,CASSLRLGFYEQYF
TRBJ2-5,.,TRBV5-1,.,TGCGCCAGCAGCTCACAAGAGACCCAGTACTTC,CASSSQETQYF
TRBJ2-5,TRBD2,TRBV7-2,.,TGTGCCAGCAGCGAAGCGCTAGCGGGAGGTCCAGAGACCCAGTACTTC,CASSEALAGGPETQYF
TRBJ2-7,TRBD2,TRBV5-1,.,TGCGCCAGCAGCTTGGATCCTAGCGGGAGATATGAGCAGTACTTC,CASSLDPSGRYEQYF
TRBJ2-1,.,TRBV7-9,.,TGTGCCAGCAGCTTAGTCTTGGTAAACGCTGAGCAGTTCTTC,CASSLVLVNAEQFF
TRBJ2-7,TRBD2,TRBV5-4,once,TGTGCCAGCAGCTCGGGACTAGCGGGAGAGTTCGGCTACGAGCAGTACTTC,CASSSGLAGEFGYEQYF
TRBJ1-1,.,TRBV13,.,TGTGCCAGCAGCACAAGTGGTACATATTCAAAGCACACTGAAGCTTTCTTT,CASSTSGTYSKHTEAFF
TRBJ2-3,.,TRBV19,once,TGTGCCAGTAGTATTGGACAGACTAGCACAGATACGCAGTATTTT,CASSIGQTSTDTQYF
TRBJ1-2,.,TRBV6-6,.,TGTGCCAGCAGTAGAGGCCGGACAACTTCTAACTATGGCTACACCTTC,CASSRGRTTSNYGYTF
TRBJ2-5,.,TRBV7-2,.,TGTGCCAGCAGCTCCGCCGGGGGCTCACAGACCCAGTACTTC,CASSSAGGSQTQYF
TRBJ2-2,.,TRBV29-1,once,TGCAGCGTTGACTGGGGGGCCGGCGGGGAGCTGTTTTTT,CSVDWGAGGELFF
TRBJ2-2,.,TRBV7-9,many,TGTGCCAGCAGCTTAATCGGGTTCACCGGGGAGCTGTTTTTT,CASSLIGFTGELFF
TRBJ1-4,.,TRBV7-8,few,TGTGCCAGCAGCCTAGACGGGGGAAAACTGTTTTTT,CASSLDGGKLFF
TRBJ1-1,.,TRBV7-2,.,TGTGCCAGCAGCAGACAGGTGAACACTGAAGCTTTCTTT,CASSRQVNTEAFF
TRBJ1-3,.,TRBV5-1,once,TGCGCCAGCAGCTTGGGTCTCTCTGGAAACACCATATATTTT,CASSLGLSGNTIYF
TRBJ1-2,.,TRBV19,.,TGTGCCAGTAGTATCACAGTTACTAACTATGGCTACACCTTC,CASSITVTNYGYTF
TRBJ2-7,.,TRBV2,once,TGTGCCAGCAGGACGCGGGTAAACTCCTACGAGCAGTACTTC,CASRTRVNSYEQYF
TRBJ2-5,.,TRBV30,.,TGTGCCTGGAGTGATGGGGGGGAGACCCAGTACTTC,CAWSDGGETQYF
TRBJ1-6,.,TRBV2,.,TGTGGCAGCAAGGGGAGCTCCTATAATTCACCCCTCCACTTT,CGSKGSSYNSPLHF
TRBJ1-4,TRBD1,TRBV6-1,.,TGTGCCAGCAGTGAACCTGGGACAGGAAAACTGTTTTTT,CASSEPGTGKLFF